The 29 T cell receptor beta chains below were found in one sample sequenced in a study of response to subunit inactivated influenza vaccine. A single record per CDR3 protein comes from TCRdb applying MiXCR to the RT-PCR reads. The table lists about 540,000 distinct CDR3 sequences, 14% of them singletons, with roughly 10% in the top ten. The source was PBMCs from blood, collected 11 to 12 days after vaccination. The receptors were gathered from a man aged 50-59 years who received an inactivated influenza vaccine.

The CDR3 region is CASRPGGVTYEQYF. The CDR3 DNA sequence: TGTGCCAGCAGACCGGGGGGGGTAACCTACGAGCAGTACTTC. This chain connects TRBV6-1 to TRBJ2-7, with TRBD2 identical over 8 bases. V lost 6 bases, J lost 2 bases, and 6 bases stayed unmatched. Germline V CDR1 and CDR2: MNHNS, SASEGT. The CDR3 sequence is 14 residues long.

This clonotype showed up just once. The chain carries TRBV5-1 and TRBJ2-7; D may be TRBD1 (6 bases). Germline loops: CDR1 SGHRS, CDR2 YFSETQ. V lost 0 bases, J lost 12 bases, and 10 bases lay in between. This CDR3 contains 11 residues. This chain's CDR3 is CASSLEQGLYF. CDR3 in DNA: TGCGCCAGCAGCTTGGAACAGGGTCTGTACTTC.

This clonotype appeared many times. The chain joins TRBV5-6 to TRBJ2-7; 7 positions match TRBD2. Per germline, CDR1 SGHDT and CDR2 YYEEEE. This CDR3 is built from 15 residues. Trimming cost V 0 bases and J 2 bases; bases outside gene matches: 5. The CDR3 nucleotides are TGTGCCAGCAGCTTGGGGCTAGCGGAGACCTACGAGCAGTACTTC. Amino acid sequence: CASSLGLAETYEQYF.

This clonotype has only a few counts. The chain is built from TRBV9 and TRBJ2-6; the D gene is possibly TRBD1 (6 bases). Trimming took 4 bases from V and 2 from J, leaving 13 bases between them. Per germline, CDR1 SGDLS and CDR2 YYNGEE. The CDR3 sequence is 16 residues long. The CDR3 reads CASSPPTGTGANVLTF. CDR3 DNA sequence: TGTGCCAGCAGCCCACCGACAGGAACTGGGGCCAACGTCCTGACTTTC.

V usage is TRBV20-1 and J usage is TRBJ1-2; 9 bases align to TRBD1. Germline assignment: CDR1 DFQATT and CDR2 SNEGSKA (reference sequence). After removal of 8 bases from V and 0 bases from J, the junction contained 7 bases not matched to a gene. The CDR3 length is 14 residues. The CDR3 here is CSSLTGGSNYGYTF. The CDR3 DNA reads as TGCAGTTCATTGACAGGGGGTTCTAACTATGGCTACACCTTC.

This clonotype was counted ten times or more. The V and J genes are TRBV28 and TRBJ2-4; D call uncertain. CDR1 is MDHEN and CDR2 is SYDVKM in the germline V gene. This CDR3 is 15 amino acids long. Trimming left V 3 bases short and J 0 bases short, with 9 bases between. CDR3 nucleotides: TGTGCCAGCAGTTTTGCCCCCCTAGCCAAAAACATTCAGTACTTC. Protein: CASSFAPLAKNIQYF.

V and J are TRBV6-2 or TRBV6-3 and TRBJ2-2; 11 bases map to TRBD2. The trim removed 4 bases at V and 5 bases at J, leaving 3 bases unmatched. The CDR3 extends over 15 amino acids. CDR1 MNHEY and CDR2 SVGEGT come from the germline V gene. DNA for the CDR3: TGTGCCAGCAGTTCGACTAGCGGGAAAACCGGGGAGCTGTTTTTT. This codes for CASSSTSGKTGELFF.

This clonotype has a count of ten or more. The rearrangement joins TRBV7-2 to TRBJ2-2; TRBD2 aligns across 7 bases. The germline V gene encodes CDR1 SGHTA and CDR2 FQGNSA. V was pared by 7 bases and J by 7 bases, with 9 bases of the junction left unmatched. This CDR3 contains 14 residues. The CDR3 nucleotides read TGTGCCAGCACCCGACTAGCTTCCGGCGGGGAGCTGTTTTTT. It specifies CASTRLASGGELFF.

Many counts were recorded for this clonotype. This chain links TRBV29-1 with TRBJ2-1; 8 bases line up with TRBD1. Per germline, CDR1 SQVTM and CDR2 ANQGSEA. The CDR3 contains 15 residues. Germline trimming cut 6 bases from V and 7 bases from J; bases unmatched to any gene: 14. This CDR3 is CSVPSQVRGRNEQFF. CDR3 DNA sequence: TGCAGCGTCCCCTCGCAGGTCAGGGGGCGTAATGAGCAGTTCTTC.

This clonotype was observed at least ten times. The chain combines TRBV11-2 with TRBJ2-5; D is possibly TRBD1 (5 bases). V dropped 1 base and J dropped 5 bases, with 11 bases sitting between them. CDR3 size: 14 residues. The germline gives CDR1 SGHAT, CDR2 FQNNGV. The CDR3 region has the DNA TGTGCCAGCAGCTTAGGGGGCAGTTTGGAGACCCAGTACTTC. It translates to CASSLGGSLETQYF.

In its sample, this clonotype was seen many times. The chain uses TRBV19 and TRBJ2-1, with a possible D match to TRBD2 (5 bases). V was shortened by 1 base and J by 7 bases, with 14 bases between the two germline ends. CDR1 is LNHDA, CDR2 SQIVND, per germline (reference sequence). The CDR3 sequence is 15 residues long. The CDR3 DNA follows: TGTGCCAGTAGTATAGGGGCTGGTACTAGTAATGAGCAGTTCTTC. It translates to CASSIGAGTSNEQFF. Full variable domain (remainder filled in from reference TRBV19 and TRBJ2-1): DGGITQSPKYLFRKEGQNVTLSCEQNLNHDAMYWYRQDPGQGLRLIYYSQIVNDFQKGDIAEGYSVSREKKESFPLTVTSAQKNPTAFYLCASSIGAGTSNEQFFGPGTRLTVL.

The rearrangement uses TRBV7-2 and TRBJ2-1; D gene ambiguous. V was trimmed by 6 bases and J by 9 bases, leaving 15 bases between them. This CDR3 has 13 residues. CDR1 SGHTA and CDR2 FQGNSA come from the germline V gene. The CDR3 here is CASRSVSGGEQFF. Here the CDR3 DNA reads TGTGCCAGCAGGTCAGTTAGTGGCGGTGAGCAGTTCTTC.

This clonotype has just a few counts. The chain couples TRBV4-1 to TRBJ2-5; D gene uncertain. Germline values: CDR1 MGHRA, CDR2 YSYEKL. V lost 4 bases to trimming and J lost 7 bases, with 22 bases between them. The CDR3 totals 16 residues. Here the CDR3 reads CASSPAPTNSKGTQYF. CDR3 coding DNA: TGCGCCAGCAGCCCAGCCCCAACTAACTCGAAAGGGACCCAGTACTTC.

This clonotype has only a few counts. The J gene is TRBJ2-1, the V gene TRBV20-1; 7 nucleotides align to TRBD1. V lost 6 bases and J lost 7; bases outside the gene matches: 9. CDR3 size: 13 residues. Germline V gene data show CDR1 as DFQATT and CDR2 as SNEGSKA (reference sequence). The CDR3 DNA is TGCAGTGCACGCACAGGGGTGGGAAATGAGCAGTTCTTC. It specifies CSARTGVGNEQFF.

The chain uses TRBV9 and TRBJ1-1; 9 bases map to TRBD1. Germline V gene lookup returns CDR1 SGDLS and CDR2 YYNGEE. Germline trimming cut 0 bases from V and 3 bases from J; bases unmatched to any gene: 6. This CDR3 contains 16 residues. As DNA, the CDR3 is TGTGCCAGCAGCGTAGAGGGGACAGGGACTTACACTGAAGCTTTCTTT. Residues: CASSVEGTGTYTEAFF.

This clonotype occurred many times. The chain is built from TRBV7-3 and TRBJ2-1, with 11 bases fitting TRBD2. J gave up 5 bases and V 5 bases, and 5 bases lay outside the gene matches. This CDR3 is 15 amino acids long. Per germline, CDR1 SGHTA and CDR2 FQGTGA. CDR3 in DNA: TGTGCCAGCAGCGAGACTAGCGGGAACAACAATGAGCAGTTCTTC. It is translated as CASSETSGNNNEQFF.

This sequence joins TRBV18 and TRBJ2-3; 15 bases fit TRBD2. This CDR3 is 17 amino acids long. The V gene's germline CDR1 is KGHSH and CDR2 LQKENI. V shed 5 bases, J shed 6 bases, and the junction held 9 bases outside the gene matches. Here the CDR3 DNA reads TGTGCCAGCTCAGCCGGACTAGCGGGGGGGCGAGCTGATACGCAGTATTTT. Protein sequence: CASSAGLAGGRADTQYF.

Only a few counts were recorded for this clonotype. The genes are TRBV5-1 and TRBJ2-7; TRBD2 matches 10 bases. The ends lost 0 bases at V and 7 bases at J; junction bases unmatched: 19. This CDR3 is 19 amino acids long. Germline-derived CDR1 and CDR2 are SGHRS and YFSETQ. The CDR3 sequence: CASSLGRFSSGSPIREQYF. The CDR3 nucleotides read TGCGCCAGCAGCTTGGGCCGATTCTCTAGCGGGAGTCCCATAAGGGAGCAGTACTTC.

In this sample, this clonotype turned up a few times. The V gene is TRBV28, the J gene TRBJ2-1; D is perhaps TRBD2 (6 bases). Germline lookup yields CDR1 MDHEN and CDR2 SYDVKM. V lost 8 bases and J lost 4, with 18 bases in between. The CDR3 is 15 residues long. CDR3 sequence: CASDMTGVGYNEQFF. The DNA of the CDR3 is TGTGCCAGCGATATGACGGGAGTGGGGTACAATGAGCAGTTCTTC.

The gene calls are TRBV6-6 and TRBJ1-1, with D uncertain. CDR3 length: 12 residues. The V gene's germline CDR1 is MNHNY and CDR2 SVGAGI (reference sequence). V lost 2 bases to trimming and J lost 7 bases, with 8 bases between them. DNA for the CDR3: TGTGCCAGCAGTTACCCGAGTGGTGAAGCTTTCTTT. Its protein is CASSYPSGEAFF.

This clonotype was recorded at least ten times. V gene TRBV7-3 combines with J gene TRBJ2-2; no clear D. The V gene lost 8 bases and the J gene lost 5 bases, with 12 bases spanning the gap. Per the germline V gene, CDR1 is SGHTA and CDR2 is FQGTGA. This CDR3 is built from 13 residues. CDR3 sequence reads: CASSSSNTGELFF. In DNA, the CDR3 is TGTGCCAGCTCATCCAGCAATACCGGGGAGCTGTTTTTT.

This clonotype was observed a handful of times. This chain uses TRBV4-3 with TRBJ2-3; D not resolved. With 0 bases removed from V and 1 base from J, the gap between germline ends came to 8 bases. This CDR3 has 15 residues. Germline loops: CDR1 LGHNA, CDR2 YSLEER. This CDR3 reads CASSQEGYGTDTQYF. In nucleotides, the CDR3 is TGCGCCAGCAGCCAAGAAGGCTACGGCACAGATACGCAGTATTTT.

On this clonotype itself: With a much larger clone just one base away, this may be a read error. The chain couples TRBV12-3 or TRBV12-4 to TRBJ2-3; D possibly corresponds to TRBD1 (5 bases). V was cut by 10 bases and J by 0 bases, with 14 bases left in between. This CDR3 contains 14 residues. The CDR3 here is CATETAASTDTQYF. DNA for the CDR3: TGTGCCACCGAGACAGCCGCTAGCACAGATACGCAGTATTTT.

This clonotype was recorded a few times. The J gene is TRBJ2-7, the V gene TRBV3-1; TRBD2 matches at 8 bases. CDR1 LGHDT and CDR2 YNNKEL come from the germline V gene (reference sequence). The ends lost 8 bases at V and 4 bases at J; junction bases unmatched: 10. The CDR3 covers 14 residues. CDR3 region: CASSQTSGSYEQYF. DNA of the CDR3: TGTGCCAGCTCCCAAACTAGCGGTTCTTACGAGCAGTACTTC.

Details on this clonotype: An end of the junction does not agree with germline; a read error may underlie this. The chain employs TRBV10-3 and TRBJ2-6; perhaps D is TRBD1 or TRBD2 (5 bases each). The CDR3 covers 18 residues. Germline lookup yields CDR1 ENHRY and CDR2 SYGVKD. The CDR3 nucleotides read TGTGCCATCAGTGGGGCTTGGGACGGGCGCTCTCGGGCCAACGTCCTGACTTTC. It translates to CAISGAWDGRSRANVLTF.

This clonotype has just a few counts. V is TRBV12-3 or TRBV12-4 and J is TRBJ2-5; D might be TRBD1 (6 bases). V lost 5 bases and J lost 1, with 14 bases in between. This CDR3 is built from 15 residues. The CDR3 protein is CASSPTGQSQETQYF. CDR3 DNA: TGTGCCAGCAGTCCCACGGGACAATCCCAAGAGACCCAGTACTTC.

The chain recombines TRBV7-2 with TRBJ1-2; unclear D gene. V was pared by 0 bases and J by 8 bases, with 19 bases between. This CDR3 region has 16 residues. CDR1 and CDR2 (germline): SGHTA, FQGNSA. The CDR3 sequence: CASSLAPSLVLSGYTF. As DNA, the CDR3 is TGTGCCAGCAGCTTAGCCCCTAGTCTGGTCTTAAGCGGCTACACCTTC.

CDR3 loop: CASGVYEQYF. The CDR3 DNA follows: TGCGCCAGCGGGGTCTACGAGCAGTACTTC. V and J are TRBV10-2 and TRBJ2-7; D not resolved. Trimming removed 8 bases at V and 3 bases at J, with 5 bases between. The CDR3 is 10 amino acids. Germline CDR1 is WSHSY and CDR2 is SAAADI.

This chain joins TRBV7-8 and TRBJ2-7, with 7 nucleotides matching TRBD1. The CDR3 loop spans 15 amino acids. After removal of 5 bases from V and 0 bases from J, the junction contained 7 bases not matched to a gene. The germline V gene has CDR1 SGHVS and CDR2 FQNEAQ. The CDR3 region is CASSPRDSASYEQYF. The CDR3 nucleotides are TGTGCCAGCAGCCCACGGGACAGTGCCTCCTACGAGCAGTACTTC.